This entry lists 19 T cell receptor beta chains sequenced from one sample in a study of siplizumab effects on memory and regulatory T cells. Repertoires were generated with immunoSEQ multiplex PCR, while TCRdb's copy carries only in-frame clones and drops some. The sample carries roughly 100,000 clones, roughly 96% recorded once. Sequenced sample: naive CD4+ T cells sorted from blood. These receptors were collected from a human donor in good health.

This chain uses TRBV15 with TRBJ1-1, with no clear D. V was cut by 2 bases and J by 0 bases, with 7 bases left in between. Germline CDR1 LNHNV, CDR2 YYDKDF (reference sequence). This CDR3 is built from 14 residues. CDR3 nucleotide sequence: TGTGCCACCAGCAGAAACCGACTGAACACTGAAGCTTTCTTT. This translates into CATSRNRLNTEAFF.

CDR3 nucleotides: TGTGCCAGCAGTTACCCACAAGCCTCCAGAGGCTACACCTTC. The encoded protein is CASSYPQASRGYTF. V and J are TRBV6-5 and TRBJ1-2; D is unresolved. Trimming shortened V by 2 bases and J by 8 bases, and 15 bases separated the two germline ends. The CDR3 is 14 amino acids. Looked up from germline, CDR1 is MNHEY and CDR2 is SVGAGI.

V usage is TRBV15 and J usage is TRBJ2-1; 7 bases are shared with TRBD1. V was pared by 5 bases and J by 3 bases, with 10 bases of the junction left unmatched. The germline V gene encodes CDR1 LNHNV and CDR2 YYDKDF (reference sequence). The CDR3 is made up of 16 amino acids. CDR3 nucleotides: TGTGCCACCAGCCGCCACTCGGGGACAGTCTACAATGAGCAGTTCTTC. This encodes CATSRHSGTVYNEQFF.

Only one count was recorded for this clone. The V call is TRBV18, the J call TRBJ2-5, with unresolved D. With 0 bases removed from V and 0 bases from J, the gap between germline ends came to 14 bases. The germline gives CDR1 KGHSH, CDR2 LQKENI. CDR3 length: 17 amino acids. The CDR3 nucleotides read TGTGCCAGCTCACCACCTCTCGGCCATCTGTACCAAGAGACCCAGTACTTC. Translation gives CASSPPLGHLYQETQYF.

The chain couples TRBV7-2 to TRBJ2-3; 11 bases agree with TRBD2. The trim removed 5 bases at V and 4 bases at J, leaving 8 bases unmatched. The CDR3 totals 16 residues. CDR1 and CDR2 (germline): SGHTA, FQGNSA. The CDR3 DNA reads TGTGCCAGCAGCGCTCGTAGCGGGGGGGCACCAGATACGCAGTATTTT. Amino acid sequence: CASSARSGGAPDTQYF.

The chain has TRBV2 and TRBJ2-3; D gene unclear. Germline V gene data show CDR1 as SNHLY and CDR2 as FYNNEI. The CDR3 has 12 amino acids. V was clipped by 7 bases and J by 6 bases, with 11 bases between them. The CDR3 sequence is CASMSARDTQYF. CDR3 DNA sequence: TGTGCCAGCATGTCGGCTAGGGATACGCAGTATTTT.

This rearrangement joins TRBV19 to TRBJ1-1; D not certain. The CDR3 runs 14 residues. The germline gives CDR1 LNHDA, CDR2 SQIVND (reference sequence). The V and J ends lost 1 base and 0 bases respectively, with 6 bases between them. The CDR3 protein is CASSIGPMNTEAFF. The CDR3 DNA reads as TGTGCCAGTAGTATAGGTCCCATGAACACTGAAGCTTTCTTT.

The J gene is TRBJ2-7, the V gene TRBV7-2; D may be TRBD1 (6 bases). CDR3 length equals 15 residues. CDR1 is SGHTA and CDR2 is FQGNSA in the germline V gene. Trimming left V 2 bases short and J 3 bases short, with 14 bases between. The CDR3 loop is CASSLSRTADYEQYF. DNA for the CDR3: TGTGCCAGCAGCTTAAGCCGGACAGCGGACTACGAGCAGTACTTC.

This clone was detected only a few times. The J gene is TRBJ1-1, the V gene TRBV29-1; unclear D gene. Germline-derived CDR1 and CDR2 are SQVTM and ANQGSEA. This CDR3 is built from 12 residues. Trimming removed 7 bases from V and 3 bases from J, with 12 bases in between. CDR3 bases: TGCAGCGAGTTACGATGGGACACTGAAGCTTTCTTT. Its protein is CSELRWDTEAFF. Full variable domain (rest looked up from reference TRBV29-1 and TRBJ1-1): SAVISQKPSRDICQRGTSLTIQCQVDSQVTMMFWYRQQPGQSLTLIATANQGSEATYESGFVIDKFPISRPNLTFSTLTVSNMSPEDSSIYLCSELRWDTEAFFGQGTRLTVV.

The rearrangement links TRBV11-2 to TRBJ1-1; D is unclear. Trimming took off 5 bases at V and 6 bases at J, with 16 bases between the two ends. The CDR3 has 14 residues. Germline CDR1 is SGHAT and CDR2 is FQNNGV. CDR3 sequence: CASSHNPVTPEAFF. The DNA of the CDR3 is TGTGCCAGCAGCCACAATCCGGTTACGCCTGAAGCTTTCTTT. The whole variable domain, remainder taken from reference TRBV11-2 and TRBJ1-1, is EAGVAQSPRYKIIEKRQSVAFWCNPISGHATLYWYQQILGQGPKLLIQFQNNGVVDDSQLPKDRFSAERLKGVDSTLKIQPAKLEDSAVYLCASSHNPVTPEAFFGQGTRLTVV.

The genes are TRBV28 and TRBJ2-6; no firm D call. The V and J ends lost 6 bases and 4 bases respectively, with 7 bases between them. Looked up from germline, CDR1 is MDHEN and CDR2 is SYDVKM. The CDR3 covers 13 residues. CDR3 nucleotide sequence: TGTGCCAGCAGAACAGCGGGGGCCAACGTCCTGACTTTC. It encodes CASRTAGANVLTF.

CDR3 sequence reads: CASSRLGGNEKLFF. The CDR3 region has the DNA TGTGCCAGCAGCCGGCTGGGGGGTAATGAAAAACTGTTTTTT. V gene TRBV9 combines with J gene TRBJ1-4; tentatively, D is TRBD1 (5 bases). V shed 4 bases and J shed 4 bases, with 11 bases lying between them. CDR3 length equals 14 residues. Germline values: CDR1 SGDLS, CDR2 YYNGEE.

V usage is TRBV7-9 and J usage is TRBJ1-1; D remains ambiguous. The CDR3 is 14 residues long. V was cut by 7 bases and J by 5 bases, with 17 bases left in between. CDR1 and CDR2 from the germline V gene are SEHNR and FQNEAQ (reference sequence). CDR3 region: CASTPQEVSTEAFF. The CDR3 region has the DNA TGTGCCAGCACCCCTCAAGAGGTGTCGACTGAAGCTTTCTTT.

The V call is TRBV4-3, the J call TRBJ2-1; tentatively, D is TRBD2 (5 bases). Germline V gene data show CDR1 as LGHNA and CDR2 as YSLEER. The V and J ends lost 0 bases and 0 bases respectively, with 12 bases between them. This CDR3 has 17 residues. The CDR3 nucleotides read TGCGCCAGCAGCCAAGATCCCGGGGATAGCTCCTACAATGAGCAGTTCTTC. It is translated as CASSQDPGDSSYNEQFF.

V is TRBV2 and J is TRBJ2-5; D could derive from TRBD1 or TRBD2 (5 bases each). Deletions cut 4 bases from V and 1 base from J, with 16 bases between. This CDR3 comprises 16 residues. Germline CDR1 SNHLY, CDR2 FYNNEI. Here the CDR3 DNA reads TGTGCCAGCAGTGGGGTTGGGGACCCAACCCAAGAGACCCAGTACTTC. It encodes CASSGVGDPTQETQYF.

CDR3 residues: CASSIGTATSTDTQYF. DNA of the CDR3: TGTGCCAGTAGTATCGGGACAGCTACTAGCACAGATACGCAGTATTTT. The rearrangement joins TRBV19 to TRBJ2-3, with 7 nucleotides matching TRBD1. The CDR3 loop spans 16 amino acids. Germline CDR1 reads LNHDA; CDR2 reads SQIVND (reference sequence). Unmatched junction bases numbered 6, after V lost 3 bases and J lost 0 bases.

The chain uses TRBV6-4 and TRBJ2-7; D might be TRBD1 (6 bases). V dropped 6 bases and J dropped 2 bases, with 14 bases sitting between them. The CDR3 totals 14 residues. CDR1 and CDR2 from the germline V gene are MRHNA and SNTAGT. CDR3 region: CASRGSRGTYEQYF. Written as DNA, the CDR3 is TGTGCCAGCAGAGGGTCAAGGGGGACCTACGAGCAGTACTTC.

The V and J genes are TRBV6-6 and TRBJ1-1, with D maybe TRBD1 (6 bases). The CDR3 contains 15 residues. Germline V gene sequence: CDR1 MNHNY, CDR2 SVGAGI (reference sequence). V was cut by 4 bases and J by 0 bases, with 12 bases left in between. CDR3 in DNA: TGTGCCAGCAGTTCATGGACAGTCATGAACACTGAAGCTTTCTTT. Protein sequence: CASSSWTVMNTEAFF.

The V call is TRBV2, the J call TRBJ2-7, with D possibly TRBD1 on 5 matching bases. Germline V gene data show CDR1 as SNHLY and CDR2 as FYNNEI. V was trimmed by 7 bases and J by 2 bases, leaving 12 bases between them. There are 13 residues in the CDR3. The CDR3 sequence: CASNPTVPYEQYF. Written as DNA, the CDR3 is TGTGCCAGCAACCCGACAGTCCCCTACGAGCAGTACTTC.